This T cell receptor beta chain was sequenced during a study of blood T cell repertoires in COVID-19. Original methodology: Nucleated cell counts were estimated from reference gene primer amplification. Generated by immunoSEQ multiplex PCR, the TCRdb table keeps only in-frame clones and is missing some. The DNA gave D and trimming, while V, J and clone size come from that table. The sample has 40,000 or so clones, 79% seen once. This clone appeared once. V lost 0 bases and J lost 8; bases outside the gene matches: 5. The CDR3 sequence is 14 residues long. CDR1 is SGHRS and CDR2 is YFSETQ in the germline V gene.

The gene calls are TRBV5-1 and TRBJ1-2; 9 nucleotides line up with TRBD1. This TCR was recovered from a man in his 70s with acute or convalescent COVID-19. Specimen: peripheral blood. CDR3 sequence reads: CASSLGQGEGGYTF. Written as DNA, the CDR3 is TGCGCCAGCAGCTTGGGACAGGGGGAAGGCGGCTACACCTTC.